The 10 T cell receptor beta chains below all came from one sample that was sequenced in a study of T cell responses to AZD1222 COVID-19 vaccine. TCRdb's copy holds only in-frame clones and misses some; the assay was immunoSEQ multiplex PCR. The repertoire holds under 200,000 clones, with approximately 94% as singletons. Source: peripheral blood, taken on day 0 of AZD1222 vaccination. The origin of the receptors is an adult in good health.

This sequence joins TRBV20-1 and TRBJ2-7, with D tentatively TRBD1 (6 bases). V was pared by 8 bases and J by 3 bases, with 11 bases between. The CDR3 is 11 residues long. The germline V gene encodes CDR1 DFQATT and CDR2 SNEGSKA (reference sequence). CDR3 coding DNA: TGCAGTATTCCAGGGGTCTACGAGCAGTACTTC. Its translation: CSIPGVYEQYF.

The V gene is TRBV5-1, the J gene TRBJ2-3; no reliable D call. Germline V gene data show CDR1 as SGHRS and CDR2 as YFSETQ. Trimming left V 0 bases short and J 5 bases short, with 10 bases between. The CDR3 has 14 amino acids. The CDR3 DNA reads TGCGCCAGCAGCTTGGCCGGCTGGAGAGATACGCAGTATTTT. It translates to CASSLAGWRDTQYF.

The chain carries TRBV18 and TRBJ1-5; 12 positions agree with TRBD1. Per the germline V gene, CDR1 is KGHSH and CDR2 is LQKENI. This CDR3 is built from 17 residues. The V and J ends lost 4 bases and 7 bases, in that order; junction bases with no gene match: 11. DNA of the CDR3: TGTGCCAGCTCACTGATCCCGGGACAGGGGGCTGTGCAGCCCCAGCATTTT. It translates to CASSLIPGQGAVQPQHF. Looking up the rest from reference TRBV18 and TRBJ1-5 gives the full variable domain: NAGVMQNPRHLVRRRGQEARLRCSPMKGHSHVYWYRQLPEEGLKFMVYLQKENIIDESGMPKERFSAEFPKEGPSILRIQQVVRGDSAAYFCASSLIPGQGAVQPQHFGDGTRLSIL.

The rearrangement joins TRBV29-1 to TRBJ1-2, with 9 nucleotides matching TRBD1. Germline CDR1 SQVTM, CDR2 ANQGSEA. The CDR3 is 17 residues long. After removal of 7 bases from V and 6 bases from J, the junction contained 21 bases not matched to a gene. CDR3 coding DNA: TGCAGCGCCGGGACAGGGTTGCGGTGGACCCATGCCCATGGCTACACCTTC. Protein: CSAGTGLRWTHAHGYTF.

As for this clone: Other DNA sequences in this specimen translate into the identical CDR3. CDR3 in amino acids: CASSPRQGGTYEQYF. In nucleotides, the CDR3 is TGTGCCAGCTCACCGCGACAGGGAGGGACCTACGAGCAGTACTTC. V and J are TRBV18 and TRBJ2-7; either TRBD1 or TRBD2 may supply D (7 bases each). The V end was cut by 3 bases, the J end by 2 bases, with 14 bases between. There are 15 residues in the CDR3. CDR1 and CDR2 from the germline V gene are KGHSH and LQKENI.

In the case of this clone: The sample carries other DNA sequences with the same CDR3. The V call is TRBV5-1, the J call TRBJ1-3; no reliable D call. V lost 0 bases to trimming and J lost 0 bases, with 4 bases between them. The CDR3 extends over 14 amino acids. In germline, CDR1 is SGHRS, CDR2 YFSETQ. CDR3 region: CASSLGYSGNTIYF. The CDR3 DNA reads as TGCGCCAGCAGCTTGGGCTACTCTGGAAACACCATATATTTT. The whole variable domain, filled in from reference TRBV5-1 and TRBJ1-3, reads KAGVTQTPRYLIKTRGQQVTLSCSPISGHRSVSWYQQTPGQGLQFLFEYFSETQRNKGNFPGRFSGRQFSNSRSEMNVSTLELGDSALYLCASSLGYSGNTIYFGEGSWLTVV.

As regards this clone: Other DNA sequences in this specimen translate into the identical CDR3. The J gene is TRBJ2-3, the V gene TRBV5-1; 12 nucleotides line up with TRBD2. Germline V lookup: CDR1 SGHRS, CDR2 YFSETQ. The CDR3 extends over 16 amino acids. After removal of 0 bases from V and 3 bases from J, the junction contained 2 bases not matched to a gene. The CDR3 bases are TGCGCCAGCAGCTTGGGAGGGACTAGCGGGACAGATACGCAGTATTTT. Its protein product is CASSLGGTSGTDTQYF.

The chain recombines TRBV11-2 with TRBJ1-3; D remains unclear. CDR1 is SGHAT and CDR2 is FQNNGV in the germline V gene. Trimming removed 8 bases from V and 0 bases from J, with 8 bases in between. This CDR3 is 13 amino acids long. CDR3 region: CASCRSSGNTIYF. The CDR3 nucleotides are TGTGCCAGCTGTAGGAGCTCTGGAAACACCATATATTTT.

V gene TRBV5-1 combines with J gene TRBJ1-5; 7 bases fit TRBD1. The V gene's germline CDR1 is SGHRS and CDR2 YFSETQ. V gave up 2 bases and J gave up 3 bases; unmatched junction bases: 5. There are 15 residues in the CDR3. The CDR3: CASSFSGGINQPQHF. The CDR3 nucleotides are TGCGCCAGCAGCTTTTCAGGGGGTATCAATCAGCCCCAGCATTTT.

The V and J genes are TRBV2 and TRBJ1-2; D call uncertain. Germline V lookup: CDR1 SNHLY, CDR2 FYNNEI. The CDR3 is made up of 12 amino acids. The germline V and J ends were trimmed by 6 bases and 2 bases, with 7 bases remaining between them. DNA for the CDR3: TGTGCCAGCAGGCAGGACAACTATGGCTACACCTTC. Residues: CASRQDNYGYTF.